One sample yielded the 24 T cell receptor beta chains listed below, sequenced in a study of regulatory T cells in long-lasting Graves disease. Noted time point: newly diagnosed GD, antithyroid drugs for less than 3 months. RNA from PBMCs was the source of the TCR library. Building of the TCR beta libraries involved iRepertoire HTBI primers and Arm-PCR of CDR3 regions. TCRdb reprocessed the multiplex PCR reads with MiXCR, giving one entry per CDR3 protein. The data contain roughly 360,000 distinct CDR3 sequences, over 9.5% of them seen just once; the ten biggest clones take up approximately 19%. The same sample was also studied in work on T cells in Graves' hyperthyroidism and ophthalmopathy.

The material sequenced was peripheral blood mononuclear cells (PBMCs), taken at new diagnosis, from a patient treated with antithyroid drugs. The receptors shown here come from a woman aged 18 to 35 with Graves disease.

Ten or more counts support this clonotype. The chain has TRBV12-5 and TRBJ1-1; D may be TRBD1 (6 bases). V was pared by 3 bases and J by 1 base, with 15 bases between. The CDR3 contains 16 residues. Germline values: CDR1 LGHNT, CDR2 FRNRAP. The CDR3: CASGFSAGTRNTEAFF. CDR3 DNA: TGTGCTAGTGGTTTCTCGGCCGGGACAAGGAACACTGAAGCTTTCTTT.

This clonotype appeared many times. The chain links TRBV7-8 to TRBJ2-3, with D uncertain. V lost 5 bases, J lost 1 base, and 10 bases lay in between. Per germline, CDR1 SGHVS and CDR2 FQNEAQ. The CDR3 has 14 residues. The CDR3: CASSVPYGTDTQYF. The CDR3 DNA follows: TGTGCCAGCAGCGTTCCTTACGGCACAGATACGCAGTATTTT.

This clonotype was seen at least ten times. The genes are TRBV20-1 and TRBJ2-5; D may be TRBD1 (6 bases). The germline gives CDR1 DFQATT, CDR2 SNEGSKA (reference sequence). The CDR3 contains 15 residues. Between the trimmed V and J ends, which lost 6 bases and 5 bases, there was a span of 22 bases. CDR3 amino acids: CSAQDSLAWKETQYF. The CDR3 coding sequence is TGCAGTGCCCAGGACAGTTTAGCTTGGAAGGAGACCCAGTACTTC.

The V gene is TRBV7-9, the J gene TRBJ1-3, with D hard to call. Germline assignment: CDR1 SEHNR and CDR2 FQNEAQ (reference sequence). With 6 bases removed from V and 5 bases from J, the gap between germline ends came to 14 bases. The length of the CDR3 is 14 residues. CDR3 bases: TGTGCCAGCAGTTGGGGTCCACCGCGAAACACCATATATTTT. Its translation: CASSWGPPRNTIYF.

This clonotype was detected many times. The chain uses TRBV7-6 and TRBJ2-1; the D is unclear. Germline V lookup: CDR1 SGHVS, CDR2 FNYEAQ. The V end was cut by 2 bases, the J end by 7 bases, with 3 bases between. The CDR3 has 11 residues. The CDR3 sequence is CASSLLNEQFF. The DNA of the CDR3 is TGTGCCAGCAGCTTATTGAATGAGCAGTTCTTC.

In this sample, this clonotype turned up a few times. An end of the junction does not agree with germline; a read error may underlie this. This sequence joins TRBV11-2 and TRBJ2-1; no clear D gene. The CDR3 is made up of 14 amino acids. Germline values: CDR1 SGHAT, CDR2 FQNNGV. The CDR3 loop reads CASSLVPRRYEQSF. The CDR3 coding sequence is TGTGCCAGCAGCTTAGTGCCTAGGCGGTACGAGCAGTCCTTC.

This clonotype was seen more than once but under ten times. A read error may explain this, as a much larger clone is one base away. The chain uses TRBV11-2 and TRBJ2-3; TRBD2 is a possible D gene (6 bases). CDR1 is SGHAT and CDR2 is FQNNGV in the germline V gene. The CDR3 totals 16 residues. V lost 5 bases to trimming and J lost 6 bases, with 21 bases between them. CDR3 protein: CASSPALGTYLDTQYF. The DNA for the CDR3 is TGTGCCAGCAGCCCAGCCCTTGGGACTTACCTGGATACGCAGTATTTT.

At least ten counts were recorded for this clonotype. The chain has TRBV12-3 or TRBV12-4 and TRBJ1-5; the D is unclear. The CDR3 spans 13 residues. Trimming removed 5 bases at V and 6 bases at J, with 11 bases between. The CDR3, as DNA: TGTGCCAGCAGTCCCGCCCACAGTCAGCCCCAGCATTTT. Translating gives CASSPAHSQPQHF.

This clonotype was detected ten times or more. This chain connects TRBV13 to TRBJ2-1, with TRBD2 matching over 13 bases. V was pared by 5 bases and J by 3 bases, with 7 bases of the junction left unmatched. The CDR3 is made up of 17 amino acids. Germline V gene sequence: CDR1 PRHDT, CDR2 FYEKMQ (reference sequence). CDR3 nucleotide sequence: TGTGCCAGCAGCACTAGCGGGAGGGGCCGAATCTACAATGAGCAGTTCTTC. Amino acids: CASSTSGRGRIYNEQFF.

V and J are TRBV19 and TRBJ2-2; D unresolved. The germline CDR1 and CDR2 sequences are LNHDA and SQIVND (reference sequence). The CDR3 covers 15 residues. V shed 5 bases and J shed 4 bases, with 14 bases lying between them. The CDR3 is CASSGHNIGTGELFF. Here the CDR3 DNA reads TGTGCCAGTAGTGGCCATAACATTGGCACCGGGGAGCTGTTTTTT.

In this sample, this clonotype turned up a few times. CDR3 nucleotides: TGTGCCAGCAGTTTAGCGGGGACAGGGTTGGATGAGCAGTTCTTC. Translated: CASSLAGTGLDEQFF. The chain uses TRBV28 and TRBJ2-1, with 9 bases that match TRBD1. V was pared by 2 bases and J by 8 bases, with 7 bases of the junction left unmatched. The CDR3 spans 15 residues. The germline CDR1 and CDR2 sequences are MDHEN and SYDVKM.

This clonotype was recorded many times. The rearrangement links TRBV12-3 or TRBV12-4 to TRBJ2-3; 7 bases are a match to TRBD1. The CDR3 has 14 residues. V dropped 5 bases and J dropped 3; count of bases not matched to a gene: 5. The CDR3 DNA is TGTGCCAGCAGTAAGACAGGGCGGACAGATACGCAGTATTTT. Translated: CASSKTGRTDTQYF.

The table lists this clonotype with a few counts. This chain joins TRBV7-9 and TRBJ1-5; D gene uncertain. The CDR3 runs to 16 residues. Germline V CDR1 and CDR2: SEHNR, FQNEAQ (reference sequence). V shed 4 bases and J shed 0 bases, with 13 bases lying between them. CDR3 nucleotide sequence: TGTGCCAGCAGCTCTAATAGGATATATAGCAATCAGCCCCAGCATTTT. This gives the protein CASSSNRIYSNQPQHF. The full variable domain, in which reference TRBV7-9 and TRBJ1-5 provide the parts outside the CDR3, is DTGVSQNPRHKITKRGQNVTFRCDPISEHNRLYWYRQTLGQGPEFLTYFQNEAQLEKSRLLSDRFSAERPKGSFSTLEIQRTEQGDSAMYLCASSSNRIYSNQPQHFGDGTRLSIL.

This clonotype was detected ten times or more. V usage is TRBV30 and J usage is TRBJ2-5, with 9 bases lining up with TRBD1. Germline V gives CDR1 GTSNPN, CDR2 SVGIG (reference sequence). The CDR3 sequence is 12 residues long. The J segment lost 9 bases and the V segment lost 5 bases, leaving 7 bases of the junction unmatched. The CDR3 loop reads CAWGDRGDSQYF. CDR3 coding DNA: TGTGCCTGGGGAGACAGGGGGGACTCCCAGTACTTC. Looking up the rest from reference TRBV30 and TRBJ2-5 gives the full variable domain: SQTIHQWPATLVQPVGSPLSLECTVEGTSNPNLYWYRQAAGRGLQLLFYSVGIGQISSEVPQNLSASRPQDRQFILSSKKLLLSDSGFYLCAWGDRGDSQYFGPGTRLLVL.

This clonotype was detected only a few times. The CDR3 bases are TGTGCCAGCAGCCAAGCGCTAGCGCGCGGGGATACGCAGTATTTT. Protein product: CASSQALARGDTQYF. This chain links TRBV3-1 with TRBJ2-3; tentative D call: TRBD2 (6 bases). Per the germline V gene, CDR1 is LGHDT and CDR2 is YNNKEL (reference sequence). The V gene lost 1 base and the J gene lost 6 bases, with 14 bases spanning the gap. CDR3 length equals 15 residues.

Of note for this clonotype: This may come from a read error, since a much larger clone is one base off. This CDR3 is missing its conserved last phenylalanine or tryptophan, likely due to a read error. V gene TRBV6-2 or TRBV6-3 combines with J gene TRBJ1-2; TRBD1 might be the D (5 bases). V was pared by 5 bases and J by 9 bases, with 16 bases between. CDR1 is MNHEY, CDR2 SVGEGT, per germline. The CDR3 covers 13 residues. The CDR3, as DNA: TGTGCCAGCAGTGAAAAGGGAGGGGAGAGCTACACCCTC. It encodes CASSEKGGESYTL.

The rearrangement joins TRBV12-3 or TRBV12-4 to TRBJ2-3; possible D gene TRBD2, 6 bases. V was cut by 5 bases and J by 2 bases, with 14 bases left in between. This CDR3 comprises 15 residues. This CDR3 reads CASSPWTTNTDTQYF. CDR3 coding DNA: TGTGCCAGCAGTCCCTGGACTACCAACACAGATACGCAGTATTTT.

This clonotype occurred many times. This sequence joins TRBV5-1 and TRBJ2-1; 8 bases agree with TRBD1. This CDR3 spans 14 amino acids. After removal of 8 bases from V and 3 bases from J, the junction contained 7 bases not matched to a gene. CDR1 and CDR2 from the germline V gene are SGHRS and YFSETQ. CDR3 sequence reads: CASGTGQVYNEQFF. As DNA, the CDR3 is TGCGCCAGTGGAACGGGACAGGTCTACAATGAGCAGTTCTTC.

This clonotype occurred many times. The genes are TRBV6-2 or TRBV6-3 and TRBJ1-4; 8 positions agree with TRBD1. Germline V gene lookup returns CDR1 MNHEY and CDR2 SVGEGT. Trimming removed 5 bases from V and 8 bases from J; junction bases left unmatched: 10. The length of the CDR3 is 15 residues. CDR3 amino acids: CASSTGQGIGEKLFF. DNA of the CDR3: TGTGCCAGCAGTACTGGACAGGGAATTGGCGAAAAACTGTTTTTT.

V gene TRBV7-8 combines with J gene TRBJ1-2, with D unclear. V was pared by 5 bases and J by 1 base, with 8 bases between. The CDR3 is 13 residues long. Germline assignment: CDR1 SGHVS and CDR2 FQNEAQ. CDR3 protein: CASSPSYNYGYTF. CDR3 DNA: TGTGCCAGCAGCCCCAGTTATAACTATGGCTACACCTTC.

This clonotype was counted a few times. The CDR3 sequence: CASSQDRGREQFF. The CDR3 nucleotides read TGTGCCAGCAGCCAGGACAGGGGGCGAGAGCAGTTCTTC. This chain uses TRBV7-3 with TRBJ2-1; TRBD1 matches 11 bases. The CDR3 has 13 residues. Per germline, CDR1 SGHTA and CDR2 FQGTGA. The J segment lost 10 bases and the V segment lost 5 bases, leaving 4 bases of the junction unmatched.

Worth noting for this clonotype: Mismatch with germline at one junction end may stem from a read error. The chain recombines TRBV4-2 with TRBJ1-1, with no clear D. The CDR3 sequence is 13 residues long. Germline lookup yields CDR1 LGHNA and CDR2 YNFKEQ. CDR3 residues: CVSSRDVHTEAFF. The CDR3 DNA is TGTGTCAGCAGCCGCGACGTCCACACTGAAGCTTTCTTT.

In this sample, this clonotype turned up a few times. The rearrangement links TRBV5-1 to TRBJ1-2; D not resolved. From germline, CDR1 is SGHRS and CDR2 YFSETQ. The CDR3 length is 15 residues. Deletions cut 4 bases from V and 3 bases from J, with 16 bases between. In nucleotides, the CDR3 is TGCGCCAGCAGCCAGCATTATCGGGCGCACTATGGCTACACCTTC. It translates to CASSQHYRAHYGYTF.

V is TRBV5-1 and J is TRBJ1-2; a possible D gene is TRBD1 (5 bases). The CDR3 extends over 23 amino acids. Trimming left V 0 bases short and J 1 base short, with 34 bases between. Germline V lookup: CDR1 SGHRS, CDR2 YFSETQ. This CDR3 is CASSLEGWVTEYLPAKYNYGYTF. The CDR3, as DNA: TGCGCCAGCAGCTTGGAGGGCTGGGTGACAGAATACCTCCCCGCGAAGTATAACTATGGCTACACCTTC.